This T cell receptor (beta chain) was sequenced in a study of human T cells and chemical hapten exposure. TCRdb independently ran MiXCR on the RACE reads; one entry per CDR3 protein. The data show 150,000 to 200,000 distinct CDR3 sequences, approximately 15% seen once. As for time point: patch test 1, 2 weeks after DPC sensitization. Treatment given: therapeutic diphenylcyclopropenone sensitization with weekly scalp DPC. Each patch test followed a blood draw. There are 14 residues in the CDR3. The germline V and J ends were trimmed by 1 base and 2 bases, with 11 bases remaining between them. The germline gives CDR1 SQVTM, CDR2 ANQGSEA.

The chain carries TRBV29-1 and TRBJ1-1; D might be TRBD1 (5 bases). This clonotype originated in a woman aged 25-40 years with alopecia areata. Some clones in this sample may be carry-over from other donors' samples. This sample comprised whole blood, obtained in connection with sensitization to the hapten diphenylcyclopropenone (DPC). The CDR3 spells CSVEAGDGNTEAFF. The CDR3 DNA follows: TGCAGCGTTGAAGCCGGGGACGGTAACACTGAAGCTTTCTTT.